This entry features one T cell receptor (beta chain) sequence. Antigen unknown. This sample stems from a study of shared clonotypes between healthy human individuals. As for the study in general: There were three CD4 naive, three CD4 memory, two CD8 naive and one CD8 memory plates per donor.

The assay was immunoSEQ multiplex PCR, and TCRdb's table has in-frame clones only and misses some. The table records 2 million to 2.5 million clones, 92% of them present only once. This CDR3 has 16 amino acids. Germline values: CDR1 LNHNV, CDR2 YYDKDF (reference sequence). V shed 5 bases, J shed 8 bases, and the junction held 12 bases outside the gene matches. Study outcomes and limitations: Four donors shared around 5% of their naive CD4 clonotypes.

Sequenced: naive CD4+ T cells from PBMCs. Subset in this sample: CD45RA+ positively selected. This chain links TRBV15 with TRBJ1-4; TRBD1 matches at 9 bases. This TCR was recovered from a man younger than 35 in good health. Some clones in this sample may be carry-over from other donors' samples. The CDR3 spells CATSGTGTGLQEKLFF. The CDR3 nucleotides read TGTGCCACCAGCGGGACCGGGACAGGGCTACAAGAAAAACTGTTTTTT.